This T cell receptor beta chain emerged from a study of CD4 T cells in relation to SARS-CoV-2 and coronaviruses. Whole-study context: TCR beta CDR3s were sequenced after 10-day antigen culture of PBMCs. Study observations and caveats: In approximately 70% of donors, memory CD4+ clonotypes crossrecognized SARS-CoV-2 and at least one common cold coronavirus spike. No crossreactivity against non-spike viral proteins was tested here.

Looked up from germline, CDR1 is MNHNS and CDR2 is SASEGT. This CDR3 has 16 residues. V was clipped by 4 bases and J by 2 bases; unmatched bases: 4. Regarding this clone: Its target is not known.

Unexposed donor CD4+ T cells date from 2011-2018, before the COVID-19 pandemic. Isolation of CD4+ T cells took place after less than 13 days in culture. Testing used SARS-CoV-2 S/N and four cold-coronavirus spikes on unexposed-donor CD4+ T cells, cells permitting. Profiling relied on immunoSEQ multiplex PCR, and the TCRdb table lists in-frame clones only, not all of them. The sample holds some 23,000 clones, about four fifths seen once. The sample consisted of CD4+ T cells from PBMCs, cultured in vitro. The receptor comes from a human donor in good health. The rearrangement joins TRBV6-1 to TRBJ2-3; TRBD2 matches at 12 bases. The DNA of the CDR3 is TGTGCCAGCAGTGTAGGGACTAGCGGGCCCACAGATACGCAGTATTTT. It codes for CASSVGTSGPTDTQYF.